The clone carrying this T cell receptor beta chain came up a few times. Its specificity is not known. Each CDR3 protein is one row after TCRdb ran MiXCR on the PCR reads. The sample lists over 90,000 distinct CDR3 sequences; around 37% were seen once. The V gene end was trimmed by 8 bases and the J gene end by 6 bases; junction bases not matched to a gene: 14. This CDR3 has 16 residues. This specimen belongs to a study of molecular identifiers for immune sequencing clone quantification. Study findings and constraints: Clones carrying above 20 RNA copies accounted for over 98% of effector molecules, under 1% in naive cells.

Sequences were obtained from naive CD8+ T cells from blood, with Jurkat cell RNA spiked in. The subset: FACS-sorted CD8+CD4-CCR7+CD45RA+ naive T cells. The receptor comes from a human donor in good health. Some libraries in this study had Jurkat cell RNA spiked in. J is TRBJ2-3 and V is TRBV12-3 or TRBV12-4, with TRBD2 identical over 10 bases. In DNA, the CDR3 is TGTGCCAGCCACTTCGGGACTAGCGCTCCATCTGATACGCAGTATTTT. Protein product: CASHFGTSAPSDTQYF.